The 4 T cell receptor beta chains in this list originate from one sample, sequenced in a study of metastatic and nonmetastatic thyroid tumors. TCRdb re-clonotyped the PCR reads through MiXCR. The data show about 30,000 clones, with roughly 25% seen just once and 9% to 10% held by the top ten. Treatment of any kind had been given to no patient before thyroid surgery. Material for sequencing was blood. The receptors originated from a female donor with papillary thyroid cancer or a benign thyroid nodule (not recorded which). Some clones in this sample may be carry-over from other donors' samples.

This clone was seen a handful of times. Sequence at one end of the junction differs from germline and may be a read error. The chain links TRBV9 to TRBJ1-2; D gene unclear. CDR3 size: 13 residues. The germline CDR1 and CDR2 sequences are SGDLS and YYNGEE. CDR3 sequence reads: CAISLRINYGYTF. The CDR3 DNA reads TGTGCCATCAGCCTGAGGATCAACTATGGCTACACCTTC.

V and J are TRBV28 and TRBJ2-7; 7 bases are shared with TRBD2. From germline, CDR1 is MDHEN and CDR2 SYDVKM. The CDR3 totals 15 residues. V dropped 5 bases and J dropped 4; count of bases not matched to a gene: 11. The CDR3 spells CASSRPGGATYEQYF. The CDR3 coding sequence is TGTGCCAGCAGTAGACCGGGAGGAGCGACATACGAGCAGTACTTC.

A remark on this clone: The CDR3 does not end in the conserved phenylalanine or tryptophan, so this is likely a read error. This chain connects TRBV6-1 to TRBJ2-1; D unclear. This CDR3 is built from 13 residues. The germline gives CDR1 MNHNS, CDR2 SASEGT. Between the trimmed V and J ends, which lost 6 bases and 9 bases, there was a span of 15 bases. CDR3 bases: TGTGCCAGCAGAGGGCGTGAGCTAGGTGAGCAGTTCCTC. This translates into CASRGRELGEQFL.

This clone was seen at least ten times. The chain joins TRBV5-6 to TRBJ2-1; weak D call: TRBD2 (7 bases). Deletions cut 0 bases from V and 2 bases from J, with 12 bases between. Germline values: CDR1 SGHDT, CDR2 YYEEEE. CDR3 length: 16 residues. Here the CDR3 DNA reads TGTGCCAGCAGCTTGGTAGGGGGGGGCCCCTACAATGAGCAGTTCTTC. Its translation is CASSLVGGGPYNEQFF.